The source of this T cell receptor beta chain is a study of blood T cell repertoires in COVID-19. Study in general: Sample material is recorded as cDNA or gDNA derived from T cells, B-cell-depleted T cells, or PBMCs.

The ends were cut back, 1 base at V and 0 bases at J, with 11 bases in the middle. The CDR3 has 16 amino acids. The germline V gene has CDR1 SGHAT and CDR2 FQNNGV. Participants had their cohort set by participant-reported clinical history. Each recovered donor of Cohort 3 presented with two negative PCRs, clearance, or symptom resolution. The table came from immunoSEQ multiplex PCR; TCRdb's copy has only in-frame clones and leaves some out. The sample has over 250,000 clones, approximately 90% seen once. Material: PBMCs or T cells enriched from blood (not recorded which). The chain links TRBV11-2 to TRBJ2-3, with D tentatively TRBD2 (6 bases). The TCR sequence derives from a man aged 35-49 years who had recovered from COVID-19. In DNA form, the CDR3 reads TGTGCCAGCAGCTTAGTGCCGGGGGTGAGCACAGATACGCAGTATTTT. Protein: CASSLVPGVSTDTQYF.